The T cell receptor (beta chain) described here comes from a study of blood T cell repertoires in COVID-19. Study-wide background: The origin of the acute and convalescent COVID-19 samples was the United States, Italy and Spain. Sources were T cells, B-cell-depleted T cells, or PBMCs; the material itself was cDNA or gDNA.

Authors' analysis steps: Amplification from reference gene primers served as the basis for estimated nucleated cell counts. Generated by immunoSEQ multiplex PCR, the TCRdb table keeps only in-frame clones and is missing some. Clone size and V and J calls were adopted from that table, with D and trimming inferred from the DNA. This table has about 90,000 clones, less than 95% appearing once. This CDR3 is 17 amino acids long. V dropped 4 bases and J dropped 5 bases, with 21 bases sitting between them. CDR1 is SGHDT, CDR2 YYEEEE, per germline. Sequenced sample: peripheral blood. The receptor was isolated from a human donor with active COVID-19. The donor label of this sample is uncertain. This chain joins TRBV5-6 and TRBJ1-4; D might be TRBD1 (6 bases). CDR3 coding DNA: TGTGCCAGCAGCCCTAACAGAGGCGCGGGGGCCAATGAAAAACTGTTTTTT. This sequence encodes CASSPNRGAGANEKLFF.